The 7 T cell receptor beta chains given below trace back to one sample, sequenced in a study of blood T cell repertoires in COVID-19. Measured with immunoSEQ multiplex PCR; TCRdb has only the in-frame clones, and not every one. Of around 150,000 clones listed, around four fifths are singletons. Sequencing was done on a sample of peripheral blood. These receptors were collected from a man between 65 and 85 years old with acute or convalescent COVID-19.

The CDR3 nucleotides are TGTGCCAGCAGCGTAGAGGCGGGGACCCAGTACTTC. This codes for CASSVEAGTQYF. The chain links TRBV9 to TRBJ2-5; perhaps TRBD2 as D (5 bases). Trimming shortened V by 0 bases and J by 7 bases, and 7 bases separated the two germline ends. Germline V CDR1 and CDR2: SGDLS, YYNGEE. The CDR3 is 12 residues long.

The gene calls are TRBV2 and TRBJ2-3, with TRBD1 as a possible D gene (5 bases). Looked up from germline, CDR1 is SNHLY and CDR2 is FYNNEI. The CDR3 totals 14 residues. Deletions cut 10 bases from V and 0 bases from J, with 14 bases between. The CDR3 loop is CATKGLVSTDTQYF. The CDR3 DNA is TGTGCCACCAAGGGGTTAGTTAGCACAGATACGCAGTATTTT. The whole variable domain, remainder taken from reference TRBV2 and TRBJ2-3, is EPEVTQTPSHQVTQMGQEVILRCVPISNHLYFYWYRQILGQKVEFLVSFYNNEISEKSEIFDDQFSVERPDGSNFTLKIRSTKLEDSAMYFCATKGLVSTDTQYFGPGTRLTVL.

The V and J genes are TRBV12-2 and TRBJ1-1; TRBD1, the table's D call, lacks a check against the DNA. TRBV12-2 is shown as a pseudogene. CDR3 length: 15 residues. The CDR3 reads CASRLARTENTEAFF. CDR3 nucleotides: TGTGCAAGTCGCTTAGCACGGACAGAGAACACTGAAGCTTTCTTT.

The CDR3 sequence is CASSFGTGNEKLFF. CDR3 nucleotides: TGTGCCAGCAGCTTCGGGACAGGCAATGAAAAACTGTTTTTT. This rearrangement joins TRBV7-9 to TRBJ1-4; 8 nucleotides line up with TRBD1. With V trimmed by 3 bases and J by 5 bases, 2 bases remained unmatched. The CDR3 runs 14 residues. Germline loops: CDR1 SEHNR, CDR2 FQNEAQ (reference sequence).

The chain employs TRBV5-1 and TRBJ2-1, with 9 bases lining up with TRBD2. V lost 0 bases and J lost 7; bases outside the gene matches: 5. Germline loops: CDR1 SGHRS, CDR2 YFSETQ. This CDR3 is built from 15 residues. CDR3 DNA: TGCGCCAGCAGCTTGGTTTTAGCGGGGGTAAATGAGCAGTTCTTC. It translates to CASSLVLAGVNEQFF.

This clone was counted once. The CDR3 sequence is CASSEYLGADTQYF. DNA for the CDR3: TGTGCCAGCAGTGAATATCTGGGAGCAGATACGCAGTATTTT. The chain employs TRBV25-1 and TRBJ2-3, with D possibly being TRBD2 (5 bases). Germline loops: CDR1 MGHDK, CDR2 SYGVNS. The CDR3 is 14 residues long. Trimming removed 0 bases at V and 4 bases at J, with 8 bases between.

The rearrangement uses TRBV28 and TRBJ2-7; a possible D gene is TRBD1 (6 bases). CDR1 is MDHEN, CDR2 SYDVKM, per germline. The CDR3 is 12 amino acids. Trimming took 6 bases from V and 5 from J, leaving 11 bases between them. The CDR3 region is CASSSAGDEQYF. In nucleotides, the CDR3 is TGTGCCAGCAGCTCAGCAGGGGACGAGCAGTACTTC.